A single sample gave rise to the 13 T cell receptor beta chains below, sequenced in a study of identical twins. MiXCR, run by TCRdb on the 5' RACE reads, gives a single entry per CDR3 protein. This table has roughly 1,500,000 distinct CDR3 sequences, 32% appearing once. The sequenced material came from cord blood. These receptor sequences come from a newborn girl in good health.

A remark on this clonotype: Given a much more abundant clone one base away, this may be a read error. The chain carries TRBV20-1 and TRBJ2-7, with D tentatively TRBD1 (5 bases). The CDR3 is 16 residues long. The V gene's germline CDR1 is DFQATT and CDR2 SNEGSKA (reference sequence). The CDR3 coding sequence is TGCAGTGCGTCCCGACAGCTCCAATTCGGCTCCCACGAGCAGTACTTC. It specifies CSASRQLQFGSHEQYF.

The CDR3 nucleotides are TGCAGTGCAGGGCCCCGACTTGTCTCCGGAGAGCAGTTCTTC. Residues: CSAGPRLVSGEQFF. The chain couples TRBV20-1 to TRBJ2-1, with D unresolved. The CDR3 runs to 14 residues. V was clipped by 6 bases and J by 10 bases, with 22 bases between them. Germline CDR1 DFQATT, CDR2 SNEGSKA (reference sequence).

This clonotype was seen a few times. V usage is TRBV20-1 and J usage is TRBJ2-7; 13 nucleotides line up with TRBD2. The CDR3 contains 15 residues. Germline values: CDR1 DFQATT, CDR2 SNEGSKA (reference sequence). Trimming at V came to 3 bases and at J to 6 bases, leaving 8 bases not matched to a gene. The CDR3 DNA is TGCAGTGCTAGCCGGACTAGCGGGAGTGGGTCCGAGCAGTACTTC. Translation gives CSASRTSGSGSEQYF.

In this sample, this clonotype turned up many times. This chain uses TRBV5-8 with TRBJ2-6; D ambiguous. This CDR3 contains 16 residues. Trimming took 3 bases from V and 1 from J, leaving 11 bases between them. Germline V gene data show CDR1 as SGHTS and CDR2 as YDEGEE. The CDR3 protein is CASSSRFSSGANVLTF. CDR3 DNA sequence: TGTGCCAGCAGCTCTAGGTTTTCATCTGGGGCCAACGTCCTGACTTTC.

The V gene is TRBV20-1, the J gene TRBJ2-3, with 7 positions matching TRBD2. There are 15 residues in the CDR3. The germline gives CDR1 DFQATT, CDR2 SNEGSKA (reference sequence). Unmatched junction bases numbered 9, after V lost 0 bases and J lost 6 bases. The CDR3 DNA follows: TGCAGTGCTAGAGATGGGGACGGGGGGAGGGATACGCAGTATTTT. Encoded protein: CSARDGDGGRDTQYF.

This clonotype was picked up one time. The chain couples TRBV6-6 to TRBJ1-4; D gene unclear. V was trimmed by 5 bases and J by 5 bases, leaving 15 bases between them. Germline V CDR1 and CDR2: MNHNY, SVGAGI (reference sequence). This CDR3 contains 15 residues. DNA for the CDR3: TGTGCCAGCAGTCCAAAACCGGCCCGCAATGAAAAACTGTTTTTT. Its translation: CASSPKPARNEKLFF.

At least ten counts were recorded for this clonotype. The chain employs TRBV6-2 or TRBV6-3 and TRBJ2-7; D is unclear. This CDR3 has 14 amino acids. The V end lost 2 bases, the J end lost 2 bases, and 10 bases lay between the germline ends. Germline loops: CDR1 MNHEY, CDR2 SVGEGT. The DNA of the CDR3 is TGTGCCAGCAGTTACCTGGTCCCCACCTACGAGCAGTACTTC. Its translation is CASSYLVPTYEQYF.

This sequence joins TRBV27 and TRBJ1-6; weak D call: TRBD1 (5 bases). The CDR3 is 14 amino acids. Between the trimmed V and J ends, which lost 5 bases and 11 bases, there was a span of 16 bases. Per germline, CDR1 MNHEY and CDR2 SMNVEV (reference sequence). The CDR3 is CASSPSRAGTPLHF. The DNA for the CDR3 is TGTGCCAGCAGTCCCTCCAGGGCGGGGACACCCCTCCACTTT.

The V call is TRBV20-1, the J call TRBJ2-1; 8 bases are shared with TRBD2. Trimming took 3 bases from V and 4 from J; bases not matched to a gene: 5. CDR1 is DFQATT and CDR2 is SNEGSKA in the germline V gene (reference sequence). The CDR3 covers 14 residues. CDR3 amino acids: CSASGTSFYNEQFF. The CDR3 bases are TGCAGTGCTAGCGGGACTAGTTTTTACAATGAGCAGTTCTTC.

This chain connects TRBV5-1 to TRBJ2-7; 7 bases line up with TRBD2. From germline, CDR1 is SGHRS and CDR2 YFSETQ. Trimming cost V 5 bases and J 2 bases; bases outside gene matches: 10. The CDR3 extends over 15 amino acids. DNA for the CDR3: TGCGCCAGCAGTCTGGGGACTATTCCTCCCTACGAGCAGTACTTC. This encodes CASSLGTIPPYEQYF.

The V gene is TRBV2, the J gene TRBJ2-3; no firm D call. V shed 4 bases and J shed 7 bases, with 6 bases lying between them. CDR1 is SNHLY and CDR2 is FYNNEI in the germline V gene. This CDR3 has 11 residues. The CDR3 reads CASSGKNTQYF. The DNA of the CDR3 is TGTGCCAGCAGTGGGAAAAATACGCAGTATTTT.

The CDR3 sequence is CASSFGGRLRGSLVGTQYF. CDR3 nucleotide sequence: TGTGCCAGCAGTTTCGGAGGCCGTCTCCGCGGGAGTCTCGTGGGGACGCAGTATTTT. The chain recombines TRBV28 with TRBJ2-3; 7 bases are a match to TRBD2. Germline trimming cut 3 bases from V and 9 bases from J; bases unmatched to any gene: 24. The length of the CDR3 is 19 residues. CDR1 is MDHEN and CDR2 is SYDVKM in the germline V gene.

This chain uses TRBV5-5 with TRBJ2-6; D call uncertain. V lost 0 bases, J lost 0 bases, and 10 bases lay in between. CDR1 and CDR2 from the germline V gene are SGHKS and YYEKEE (reference sequence). CDR3 size: 17 residues. The CDR3 loop is CASSLVAQSSGANVLTF. CDR3 sequence (DNA): TGTGCCAGCAGCTTGGTCGCCCAAAGCTCTGGGGCCAACGTCCTGACTTTC. The full variable domain, completed using reference TRBV5-5 and TRBJ2-6, is DAGVTQSPTHLIKTRGQQVTLRCSPISGHKSVSWYQQVLGQGPQFIFQYYEKEERGRGNFPDRFSARQFPNYSSELNVNALLLGDSALYLCASSLVAQSSGANVLTFGAGSRLTVL.